One and the same sample provided the 11 T cell receptor beta chains below, sequenced in a study of blood T cell repertoires in COVID-19. Clones were read by immunoSEQ multiplex PCR, and TCRdb kept only the in-frame ones, dropping some. The data contain approximately 260,000 clones, 85% to 90% of them singletons. Sequenced sample: peripheral blood. The source of these receptors is a man aged 18-30 years with active or convalescent COVID-19.

This chain uses TRBV23-1 with TRBJ2-7; D perhaps matches TRBD1 (5 bases). TRBV23-1 is flagged as an ORF with uncertain function. V lost 2 bases to trimming and J lost 2 bases, with 13 bases between them. The CDR3 length is 15 residues. The CDR3, as DNA: TGCGCCAGCAGTCAAAGCTCAGACAGCCCCTACGAGCAGTACTTC. Its translation is CASSQSSDSPYEQYF.

In nucleotides, the CDR3 is TGTGCCAGCAGCTTAGATCAGGAGGGTGCGCTTCCAGATACGCAGTATTTT. Translation gives CASSLDQEGALPDTQYF. The V and J genes are TRBV11-2 and TRBJ2-3; a possible D gene is TRBD2 (6 bases). The CDR3 length is 17 residues. The V and J ends lost 0 bases and 4 bases respectively, with 17 bases between them. The germline gives CDR1 SGHAT, CDR2 FQNNGV.

Written as DNA, the CDR3 is TGTGCCAGCACCAGGGTGAGGCAGCCCCAGCATTTT. This encodes CASTRVRQPQHF. This sequence joins TRBV28 and TRBJ1-5; D possibly corresponds to TRBD1 (5 bases). V was shortened by 7 bases and J by 7 bases, with 11 bases between the two germline ends. The CDR3 totals 12 residues. The germline gives CDR1 MDHEN, CDR2 SYDVKM.

The count of this clone is one. This chain joins TRBV27 and TRBJ1-2; 8 nucleotides line up with TRBD1. Germline values: CDR1 MNHEY, CDR2 SMNVEV (reference sequence). The CDR3 spans 14 residues. Trimming removed 5 bases from V and 0 bases from J; junction bases left unmatched: 2. In DNA, the CDR3 is TGTGCCAGCAGTACGACAGGGGCTAACTATGGCTACACCTTC. Translation: CASSTTGANYGYTF.

V usage is TRBV5-1 and J usage is TRBJ1-1; 7 bases match TRBD1. The trim removed 4 bases at V and 6 bases at J, leaving 12 bases unmatched. CDR1 and CDR2 (germline): SGHRS, YFSETQ. The length of the CDR3 is 15 residues. CDR3 sequence: CASSLVGTARSEAFF. The CDR3 coding sequence is TGCGCCAGCAGCCTTGTCGGGACAGCTCGTTCTGAAGCTTTCTTT.

The V and J genes are TRBV9 and TRBJ1-2; D unclear. The CDR3 spans 12 residues. CDR1 and CDR2 from the germline V gene are SGDLS and YYNGEE. Between the trimmed V and J ends, which lost 0 bases and 8 bases, there was a span of 8 bases. CDR3 protein: CASSVGGWGYTF. CDR3 bases: TGTGCCAGCAGCGTAGGCGGCTGGGGCTACACCTTC.

CDR3: CASSEAGPREKLFF. The CDR3 nucleotides are TGTGCCAGCAGTGAGGCAGGGCCCCGCGAAAAACTGTTTTTT. V is TRBV6-1 and J is TRBJ1-4, with D perhaps TRBD1 (5 bases). This CDR3 region has 14 residues. CDR1 MNHNS and CDR2 SASEGT come from the germline V gene. Trimming took off 3 bases at V and 8 bases at J, with 13 bases between the two ends.

This clone was detected only once. The rearrangement joins TRBV27 to TRBJ2-3; D is possibly TRBD2 (6 bases). The V gene's germline CDR1 is MNHEY and CDR2 SMNVEV (reference sequence). The CDR3 consists of 15 residues. V lost 3 bases and J lost 4, with 14 bases in between. CDR3 loop: CASSFSAGHSDTQYF. The CDR3 nucleotides read TGTGCCAGCAGTTTTTCCGCGGGGCACTCAGATACGCAGTATTTT.

The chain carries TRBV7-9 and TRBJ2-1, with a weak D call TRBD2 (5 bases). The V end was cut by 3 bases, the J end by 3 bases, with 6 bases between. The CDR3 sequence is 13 residues long. Germline V CDR1 and CDR2: SEHNR, FQNEAQ (reference sequence). The CDR3, as DNA: TGTGCCAGCAGCTTCGGGGTCTACAATGAGCAGTTCTTC. It codes for CASSFGVYNEQFF.

The chain has TRBV7-6 and TRBJ1-5; D is ambiguous. The ends were cut back, 5 bases at V and 5 bases at J, with 10 bases in the middle. In germline, CDR1 is SGHVS, CDR2 FNYEAQ. The CDR3 is 13 residues long. CDR3 in DNA: TGTGCCAGCAGCCCCACCGGGGATCAGCCCCAGCATTTT. Encoded protein: CASSPTGDQPQHF.

The V and J genes are TRBV6-5 and TRBJ2-2; TRBD1 agrees at 9 bases. The CDR3 consists of 14 residues. J lost 6 bases, V lost 6 bases, and 5 bases had no gene match. From germline, CDR1 is MNHEY and CDR2 SVGAGI. For the CDR3, the DNA is TGTGCCAGCAGGAGAGGACAGGGGTCCGGGGAGCTGTTTTTT. Protein: CASRRGQGSGELFF.